These T cell receptor beta chains were read from a single sample in a study of tumor-infiltrating lymphocytes in primary liver carcinoma. In TCRdb, the multiplex PCR reads were re-called with MiXCR into one record per CDR3 protein. Among some 190,000 distinct CDR3 sequences listed, approximately 60% were seen once. Sequenced material: peripheral blood. The receptor set was obtained from a middle-aged man with primary liver carcinoma and hepatitis B virus infection. Each CDR3 is given with its conserved first and last residue. A D gene is named only where the DNA matches it firmly. Clone size is not always given. Where it is, it says once, few, many or a class for expanded clones.

CDR3aa: CSVESSVNSYWYNEQFF; CDR3nt: TGCAGCGTTGAATCCAGCGTGAACTCCTATTGGTACAATGAGCAGTTCTTC; d_gene: -; j_gene: TRBJ2-1; v_gene: TRBV29-1; abundance: many
CDR3aa: CASSTTWATRDGQYF; CDR3nt: TGTGCCAGCAGTACTACATGGGCCACGCGGGATGGGCAGTACTTC; d_gene: -; j_gene: TRBJ2-7; v_gene: TRBV6-5; abundance: -
CDR3aa: CVSSITNGANEQYF; CDR3nt: TGTGTCAGCAGCATAACCAACGGAGCCAACGAGCAGTACTTC; d_gene: -; j_gene: TRBJ2-7; v_gene: TRBV11-2; abundance: -
CDR3aa: CATSSRYGVQFF; CDR3nt: TGTGCCACCAGCAGCAGATACGGGGTGCAGTTCTTC; d_gene: -; j_gene: TRBJ2-1; v_gene: TRBV15; abundance: -
CDR3aa: CASSFSGEEHEQYF; CDR3nt: TGTGCCAGCAGTTTCAGCGGGGAGGAGCACGAGCAGTACTTC; d_gene: TRBD2; j_gene: TRBJ2-7; v_gene: TRBV12-3/TRBV12-4; abundance: -
CDR3aa: CSVGYRVRDEQYF; CDR3nt: TGCAGCGTTGGATACAGGGTGCGCGACGAGCAGTACTTC; d_gene: -; j_gene: TRBJ2-7; v_gene: TRBV29-1; abundance: -
CDR3aa: CAISGVSGRGRDNEQFF; CDR3nt: TGTGCCATCAGTGGGGTTAGCGGGAGAGGAAGAGACAATGAGCAGTTCTTC; d_gene: TRBD2; j_gene: TRBJ2-1; v_gene: TRBV10-3; abundance: -
CDR3aa: CASSSGQDKGDTQYF; CDR3nt: TGTGCCAGCAGCTCCGGACAGGATAAGGGGGATACGCAGTATTTT; d_gene: TRBD1; j_gene: TRBJ2-3; v_gene: TRBV13; abundance: -
CDR3aa: CASSQDGTDRAGGDF; CDR3nt: TGCGCCAGCAGCCAAGATGGCACCGACAGGGCCGGAGGGGATTTT; d_gene: -; j_gene: TRBJ2-3; v_gene: TRBV4-1; abundance: few
CDR3aa: CASSSSRLAWKNLRNIQYF; CDR3nt: TGTGCCAGCAGCTCCTCGAGACTAGCGTGGAAAAACCTAAGAAACATTCAGTACTTC; d_gene: TRBD2; j_gene: TRBJ2-4; v_gene: TRBV7-8; abundance: -